This T cell receptor (beta chain) derives from a study of blood T cell repertoires in COVID-19. About the study: Some COVID-19 samples were acute and others convalescent; all came from the United States, Italy and Spain. The cDNA or gDNA used as material had been derived from T cells, B-cell-depleted T cells, or PBMCs.

Germline loops: CDR1 SSHAT, CDR2 FNYEAQ (reference sequence). Trimming shortened V by 5 bases and J by 4 bases, and 9 bases separated the two germline ends. This CDR3 has 13 amino acids. In the study's own analysis: How many nucleated cells were present was estimated from reference gene primer amplification. TCRdb's copy holds only in-frame clones and misses some; the assay was immunoSEQ multiplex PCR. V, J and clone size reflect that table, while D and trimming were determined from the DNA. The data show roughly 33,000 clones, with about 78% seen just once and roughly 7% held by the top ten. This receptor was identified in a woman aged 60-70 years with acute or convalescent COVID-19. What was sequenced was peripheral blood. The rearrangement uses TRBV7-7 and TRBJ1-3, with D unclear. The CDR3 here is CASSHRVGNTIYF. The CDR3 DNA follows: TGTGCCAGCAGCCACCGGGTCGGAAACACCATATATTTT. The variable domain in full, with the rest retrieved from reference TRBV7-7 and TRBJ1-3, is GAGVSQSPRYKVTKRGQDVTLRCDPISSHATLYWYQQALGQGPEFLTYFNYEAQPDKSGLPSDRFSAERPEGSISTLTIQRTEQRDSAMYRCASSHRVGNTIYFGEGSWLTVV.